This is a list of T cell receptor beta chains from one sample in a study of type 1 regulatory T cells. TCRdb called the reads again in MiXCR, with one record for every CDR3 protein. The sample consists of about 42,000 distinct CDR3 sequences, over 9% of them appearing once. Their recognized antigens are unknown. The material sequenced was cultured non-Tr1 T cells, either the whole culture or a sorted T cell fraction (not recorded which). These receptors originate from a human donor in good health. Each CDR3 is given with its conserved first and last residue. Each record gives: clone size, V gene, J gene, D gene, CDR3 DNA, CDR3 protein. A D gene is named only where the DNA matches it firmly. Expanded clones get a size class; other rows say once, few or many, or leave the size out.

many	TRBV20-1	TRBJ2-2	TRBD2	TGCAGTGCTAGAGGGCTAGCGGGAGTGACCGGGGAGCTGTTTTTT	CSARGLAGVTGELFF
many	TRBV29-1	TRBJ1-2	TRBD1	TGCAGCGTGGACAGGGACTATGGCTACACCTTC	CSVDRDYGYTF
medium-sized	TRBV20-1	TRBJ2-1	NA	TGCAGTGCTAGAGTTCAAGCGGGTTACAATGAGCAGTTCTTC	CSARVQAGYNEQFF
NA	TRBV6-6	TRBJ1-6	TRBD1	TGTGCCAGCAGTTACACGAAGGCAGGGGGGGACGCACCCCTCCACTTT	CASSYTKAGGDAPLHF
many	TRBV18	TRBJ2-7	NA	TGTGCCAGCTCACCTCCAAGTAAGTCCCACGAGCAGTACTTC	CASSPPSKSHEQYF
few	TRBV19	TRBJ2-1	TRBD2	TGTGCCAGTAGTTACCGAGCGGGAGGGCCGTTGGATGAGCAGTTCTTC	CASSYRAGGPLDEQFF
NA	TRBV7-3	TRBJ2-2	NA	TGTGCCAGCAGCCTTCGCGTGAACACCGGGGAGCTGTTTTTT	CASSLRVNTGELFF
many	TRBV3-1	TRBJ2-1	NA	TGTGCCAGCAGCCAAATGCGCTCTTACGAGCAGTTCTTC	CASSQMRSYEQFF
NA	TRBV2	TRBJ1-5	NA	TGTGCCAGCAGTGCGGAGAGAAACAGCAATCAGCCCCAGCATTTT	CASSAERNSNQPQHF
NA	TRBV18	TRBJ1-1	NA	TGTGCCAGCTCTCCGGCAGGAGACACTGAAGCTTTCTTT	CASSPAGDTEAFF
NA	TRBV12-3/TRBV12-4	TRBJ2-7	TRBD2	TGTGCCAGCTCAAGACTAGCGGGAGACCTGGGGGGCTCCTACGAGCAGTACTTC	CASSRLAGDLGGSYEQYF
NA	TRBV15	TRBJ2-2	NA	TGTGCCACCAGCAGAGATCATCAGGGTCGGGAGCTGTTTTTT	CATSRDHQGRELFF
few	TRBV24-1	TRBJ2-5	NA	TGTGCCACCAGTGCCCCGGGGGCCATAGAGACCCAGTACTTC	CATSAPGAIETQYF
few	TRBV11-2	TRBJ2-2	NA	TGTGCCAGCAGCTTAATTGTGGGGACGAACACCGGGGAGCTGTTTTTT	CASSLIVGTNTGELFF
many	TRBV6-5	TRBJ1-1	TRBD1	TGTGCCAGCAGTTATTCGGGACAGTATGGCACTGAAGCTTTCTTT	CASSYSGQYGTEAFF
few	TRBV18	TRBJ2-7	TRBD2	TGTGCCAGCTCACCGGGGGGACTAGCGGGACTCTACGAGCAGTACTTC	CASSPGGLAGLYEQYF
NA	TRBV6-2/TRBV6-3	TRBJ2-2	NA	TGTGCCAGCAGTTACACCCGCACCGGGGAGCTGTTTTTT	CASSYTRTGELFF
many	TRBV9	TRBJ2-2	NA	TGTGCCAGCAGCGTAGGGGCAGCCTCGAACACCGGGGAGCTGTTTTTT	CASSVGAASNTGELFF
medium-sized	TRBV12-3/TRBV12-4	TRBJ2-1	NA	TGTGCCAGCAGCCCTGTCCCTCGCCGTGAGCAGTTCTTC	CASSPVPRREQFF
NA	TRBV19	TRBJ2-2	NA	TGTGCCAGTAGTGCCCGCCGGGCAGGGAACACCGGGGAGCTGTTTTTT	CASSARRAGNTGELFF
many	TRBV5-1	TRBJ2-5	TRBD2	TGCGCCAGCAGCGAGCTAGCGGGAGCGAGGGAGACCCAGTACTTC	CASSELAGARETQYF
many	TRBV5-1	TRBJ2-2	NA	TGCGCCAGCAGCTTGGTCACCGCGTCGTCCGGGGAGCTGTTTTTT	CASSLVTASSGELFF
many	TRBV20-1	TRBJ2-7	NA	TGCAGTGGTGTCGCCAGGCCAACGTTCTACGAGCAGTACTTC	CSGVARPTFYEQYF
large	TRBV5-1	TRBJ2-5	NA	TGCGCCAGTAAGCGAAACCAAGAGACCCAGTACTTC	CASKRNQETQYF
few	TRBV18	TRBJ2-7	TRBD1	TGTGCCAGCTCACCAGGGACAGGGGTATCCTACGAGCAGTACTTC	CASSPGTGVSYEQYF
few	TRBV14	TRBJ2-2	TRBD2	TGTGCCAGCAGCCGGTCCAGGCGGGAGGGCCGTGGCACCGGGGAGCTGTTTTTT	CASSRSRREGRGTGELFF
many	TRBV5-1	TRBJ1-6	NA	TGCGCCAGCAGCTTGCAGGGGAGCTCCTATAATTCACCCCTCCACTTT	CASSLQGSSYNSPLHF
NA	TRBV7-8	TRBJ2-7	NA	TGTGCCAGCAGCCCGACTCCAGAGGCCTACGAGCAGTACTTC	CASSPTPEAYEQYF
few	TRBV6-5	TRBJ1-1	NA	TGTGCCAGCAGTTACTCGAAATCCTCCCTTTCCCGGGGGAGGCTTAACACTGAAGCTTTCTTT	CASSYSKSSLSRGRLNTEAFF
NA	TRBV6-5	TRBJ2-7	NA	TGTGCCAGCAGTTCCGATGGGTCCTACTACGAGCAGTACTTC	CASSSDGSYYEQYF
NA	TRBV12-3/TRBV12-4	TRBJ2-2	NA	TGTGCCAGCAGCCCCGGGACCCATTCGGGGGAGCTGTTTTTT	CASSPGTHSGELFF
few	TRBV20-1	TRBJ1-5	NA	TGCAGTGCTAGGATCCTCGGGGTGACGAAGCCCCAGCATTTT	CSARILGVTKPQHF
NA	TRBV7-9	TRBJ2-3	NA	TGTGCCAGCAGCTTGATCTCGAGGGCGCAGTATTTT	CASSLISRAQYF
NA	TRBV5-1	TRBJ1-2	TRBD1	TGCGCCAGCAGCTTGGCCGGGACAGGGGCCTATGGCTACACCTTC	CASSLAGTGAYGYTF
many	TRBV5-1	TRBJ2-3	TRBD2	TGCGCCAGCAGAGCTAGCGGGAGAACAGATACGCAGTATTTT	CASRASGRTDTQYF
many	TRBV5-1	TRBJ2-7	TRBD2	TGCGCCAGCAGCTTGTTTCCCAGGACTAGCGGGGATCAGTACTTC	CASSLFPRTSGDQYF
many	TRBV6-7	TRBJ2-7	NA	TGTGCCAGCACCAGAGCCCACGAGCAGTACTTC	CASTRAHEQYF
NA	TRBV5-4	TRBJ2-6	NA	TGTGCCAGCAGCCCGACGCCGTCTGGGGCCAACGTCCTGACTTTC	CASSPTPSGANVLTF
many	TRBV7-9	TRBJ2-1	TRBD2	TGTGCCAGCAGCTTAAAATTGTCATTTCGGGGGGATGAGCAGTTCTTC	CASSLKLSFRGDEQFF
NA	TRBV5-4	TRBJ2-3	NA	TGTGCCAGCAGCTCGTCCTCGGGCGGCACGCAGTATTTT	CASSSSSGGTQYF
many	TRBV19	TRBJ2-7	NA	TGTGCCAGCAGTGGGGCCAGGGTCCACGAGCAGTACTTC	CASSGARVHEQYF
few	TRBV6-1	TRBJ2-3	NA	TGTGCCAGCAGTGAACAGGGGGGGCCAGATACGCAGTATTTT	CASSEQGGPDTQYF
few	TRBV28	TRBJ1-4	NA	TGTGCCAGCAGTCTCAGGACAGCAACTAATGAAAAACTGTTTTTT	CASSLRTATNEKLFF
many	TRBV24-1	TRBJ2-3	NA	TGTGCCACCAGTGATTTCTCAGCGACCCAAGATACGCAGTATTTT	CATSDFSATQDTQYF
NA	TRBV7-8	TRBJ2-7	TRBD1	TGTGCCAGCAGCAAAGAGGGACAGACTCCGGGCGAGCAGTACTTC	CASSKEGQTPGEQYF
many	TRBV5-1	TRBJ1-1	NA	TGCGCCAGCAGCTTGATCTCAGACACTGAAGCTTTCTTT	CASSLISDTEAFF
NA	TRBV10-3	TRBJ2-1	TRBD2	TGTGCCATCAGTGTCCTAGCGGGAGTAAATGAGCAGTTCTTC	CAISVLAGVNEQFF
NA	TRBV20-1	TRBJ2-7	TRBD2	TGCAGTGCTGTGATAGCGGGAGGGGCCTACGAGCAGTACTTC	CSAVIAGGAYEQYF
many	TRBV7-8	TRBJ2-5	TRBD2	TGTGCCAGCAGCTTAGGTCTTAGCGGGAGGGAAGAGACCCAGTACTTC	CASSLGLSGREETQYF
NA	TRBV6-1	TRBJ1-5	TRBD1	TGTGCCAGCAATAACCAGGGAAGACAGGGGCTTAAGAATCAGCCCCAGCATTTT	CASNNQGRQGLKNQPQHF
NA	TRBV4-3	TRBJ1-1	NA	TGCGCCAGCAGGCAATTCAGGAACACTGAAGCTTTCTTT	CASRQFRNTEAFF
many	TRBV6-1	TRBJ1-1	NA	TGTGCCACCTCAAACGGCTACTTGAACACTGAAGCTTTCTTT	CATSNGYLNTEAFF